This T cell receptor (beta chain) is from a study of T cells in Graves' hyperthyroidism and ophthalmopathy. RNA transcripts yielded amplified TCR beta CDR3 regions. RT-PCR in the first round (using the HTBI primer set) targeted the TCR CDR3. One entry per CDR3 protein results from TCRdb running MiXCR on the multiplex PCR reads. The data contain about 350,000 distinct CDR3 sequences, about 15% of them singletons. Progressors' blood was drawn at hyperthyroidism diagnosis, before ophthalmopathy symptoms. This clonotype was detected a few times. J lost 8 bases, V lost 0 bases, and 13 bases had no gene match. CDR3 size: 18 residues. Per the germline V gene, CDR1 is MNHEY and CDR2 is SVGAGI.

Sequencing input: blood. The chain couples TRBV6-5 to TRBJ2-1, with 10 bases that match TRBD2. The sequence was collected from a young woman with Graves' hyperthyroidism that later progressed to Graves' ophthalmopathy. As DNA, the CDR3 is TGTGCCAGCAGTTACTCGCAGGGGACTAGCGACGGAGAAGATGAGCAGTTCTTC. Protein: CASSYSQGTSDGEDEQFF.